This T cell receptor (beta chain) was recovered during a study of a mutant IDH1 vaccine in newly diagnosed glioma. Data came from immunoSEQ multiplex PCR; TCRdb stores just in-frame clones and leaves some out. The repertoire holds about 51,000 clones, with 78% as singletons. Comments on this clone: As yet, its antigen is unknown. Other DNA sequences in the sample encode the same CDR3.

Time point given: week 5, during vaccination. Each dose of the vaccine consisted of 300 ug of mutant IDH1 20-mer peptide, with topical imiquimod. The material was PBMCs, obtained from a glioma patient whose treatment included an IDH1 peptide vaccine. The receptor was derived from a woman aged 40-49 years with glioma.

Written as DNA, the CDR3 is TGCGCCAGCAGCTTGGAAGGGAATGAAAAACTGTTTTTT. Its protein product is CASSLEGNEKLFF. The chain joins TRBV5-1 to TRBJ1-4, with no clear D. The V end was cut by 0 bases, the J end by 5 bases, with 5 bases between. The CDR3 is made up of 13 amino acids. Per the germline V gene, CDR1 is SGHRS and CDR2 is YFSETQ.